This T cell receptor beta chain is drawn from a study of neurological immune-mediated disorders. V lost 4 bases and J 2 bases, leaving 14 bases between the germline ends. CDR1 SGHRS and CDR2 YFSETQ come from the germline V gene. This CDR3 contains 15 residues. TCRdb independently ran MiXCR on the 5' RACE reads; one entry per CDR3 protein. Of approximately 51,000 distinct CDR3 sequences listed, approximately 3.3% are singletons. This clonotype was detected ten times or more. The chain combines TRBV5-1 with TRBJ2-3, with a weak D call TRBD2 (5 bases). The sample consisted of PBMCs. The receptor was derived from a middle-aged man with multiple sclerosis. The CDR3 DNA sequence: TGCGCCAGCAGCGGCGGCGGACTTGTCACAGATACGCAGTATTTT. It specifies CASSGGGLVTDTQYF.